The subject of this entry is one TCR beta chain. Its specificity is not known. In each sample, at least 6.5 million PBMCs were isolated. The CDR3 extends over 13 amino acids. Trimming stripped 5 bases from V and 3 bases from J, with 10 bases between. The germline V gene encodes CDR1 MNHNY and CDR2 SVGAGI (reference sequence). The sample belongs to a study of blood T cells in healthy people across ages. Whole-study results and caveats: There were more naive CD4+ cells and higher diversity in long-lived donors than in aged donors.

A second PCR of roughly 6 to 12 cycles used a sample-barcoded 5' primer and a J-beta primer mix. TCRdb re-called the 5' RACE reads with MiXCR, one entry per CDR3 protein. The repertoire includes 700,000 to 800,000 distinct CDR3 sequences, roughly 41% of them detected once, and roughly 19% sits in the top ten. The sequencing input was blood. The source is a woman aged 55 to 70 in good health. The V gene is TRBV6-6, the J gene TRBJ1-1; D call uncertain. The CDR3 DNA is TGTGCCAGCAGTAGATACATGGACACTGAAGCTTTCTTT. Its protein product is CASSRYMDTEAFF.